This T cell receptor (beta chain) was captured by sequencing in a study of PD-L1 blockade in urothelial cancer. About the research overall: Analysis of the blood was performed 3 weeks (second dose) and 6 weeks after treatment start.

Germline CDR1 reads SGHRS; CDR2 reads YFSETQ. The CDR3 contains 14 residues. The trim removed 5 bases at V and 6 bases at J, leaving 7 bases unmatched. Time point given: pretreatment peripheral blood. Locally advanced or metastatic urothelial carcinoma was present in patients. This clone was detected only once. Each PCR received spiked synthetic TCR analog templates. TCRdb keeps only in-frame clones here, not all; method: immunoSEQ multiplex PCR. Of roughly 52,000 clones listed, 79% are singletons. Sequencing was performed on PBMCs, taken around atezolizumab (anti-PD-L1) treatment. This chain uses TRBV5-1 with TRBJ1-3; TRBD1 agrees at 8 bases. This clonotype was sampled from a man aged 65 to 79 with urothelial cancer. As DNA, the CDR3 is TGCGCCAGCAGTCCCGGACAGGGCTTAAACACCATATATTTT. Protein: CASSPGQGLNTIYF.